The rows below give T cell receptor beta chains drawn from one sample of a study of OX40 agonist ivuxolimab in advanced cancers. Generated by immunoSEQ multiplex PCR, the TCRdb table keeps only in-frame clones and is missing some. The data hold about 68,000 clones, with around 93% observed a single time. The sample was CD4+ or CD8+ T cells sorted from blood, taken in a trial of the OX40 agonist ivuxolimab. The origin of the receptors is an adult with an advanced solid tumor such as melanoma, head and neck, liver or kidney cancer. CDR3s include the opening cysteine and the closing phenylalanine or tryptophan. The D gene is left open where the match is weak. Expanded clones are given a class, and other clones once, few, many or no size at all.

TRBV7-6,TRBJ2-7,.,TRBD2,CASSRTSGTYEQYF,TGTGCCAGCAGCCGGACTAGCGGGACTTACGAGCAGTACTTC
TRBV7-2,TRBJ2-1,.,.,CASSSAWDEQFF,TGTGCCAGCAGCTCCGCTTGGGATGAGCAGTTCTTC
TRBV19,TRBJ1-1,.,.,CASTVLLMNTEAFF,TGTGCCAGTACTGTCTTATTGATGAACACTGAAGCTTTCTTT
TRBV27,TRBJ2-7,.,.,CASKPHDSLEQYF,TGTGCCAGCAAACCGCATGACAGCCTCGAGCAGTACTTC
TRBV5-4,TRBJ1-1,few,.,CASSLERMNTEAFF,TGTGCCAGCAGCTTGGAGAGGATGAACACTGAAGCTTTCTTT
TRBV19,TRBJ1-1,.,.,CASSIQGVDTEAFF,TGTGCCAGTAGTATTCAAGGTGTGGACACTGAAGCTTTCTTT
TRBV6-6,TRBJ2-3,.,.,CASSYSRGFPDTQYF,TGTGCCAGCAGTTACTCGAGGGGATTCCCAGATACGCAGTATTTT
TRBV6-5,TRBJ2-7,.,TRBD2,CASSYSGRGYEQYF,TGTGCCAGCAGTTACAGCGGGAGGGGCTACGAGCAGTACTTC
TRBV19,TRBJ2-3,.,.,CASSGGRKTDTQYF,TGTGCCAGTAGTGGTGGGAGGAAGACAGATACGCAGTATTTT
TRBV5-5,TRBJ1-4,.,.,CASSPWTSVEEKLFF,TGTGCCAGCAGCCCATGGACCTCAGTTGAGGAAAAACTGTTTTTT
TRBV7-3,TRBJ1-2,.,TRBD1,CASSLAFQGELHGYTF,TGTGCCAGCAGCTTAGCTTTCCAGGGGGAACTTCATGGCTACACCTTC
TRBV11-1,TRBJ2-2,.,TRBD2,CASSLGLAGVTGELFF,TGTGCCAGCAGCTTAGGTCTAGCGGGAGTTACCGGGGAGCTGTTTTTT
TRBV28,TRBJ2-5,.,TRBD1,CASSSPDRGPSRDQYF,TGTGCCAGCAGTTCCCCGGACAGGGGTCCAAGTAGGGACCAGTACTTC
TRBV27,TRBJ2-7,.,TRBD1,CASRRQGTSGRSYEQYF,TGTGCCAGCAGGAGACAGGGTACGTCCGGACGGTCCTACGAGCAGTACTTC
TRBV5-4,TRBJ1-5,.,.,CASSLKGDGNQPQHF,TGTGCCAGCAGCCTCAAGGGGGACGGAAATCAGCCCCAGCATTTT
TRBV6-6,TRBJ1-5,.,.,CASSSVGGQPQHF,TGTGCCAGCAGTTCGGTGGGGGGACAGCCCCAGCATTTT
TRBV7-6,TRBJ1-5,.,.,CASSSDIGNQPQHF,TGTGCCAGCAGCTCCGACATTGGCAATCAGCCCCAGCATTTT
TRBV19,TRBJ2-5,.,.,CASSISPSVETQYF,TGTGCCAGTAGTATAAGCCCTAGCGTCGAGACCCAGTACTTC
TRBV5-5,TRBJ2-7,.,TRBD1,CASSSSTGAHHEQYF,TGTGCCAGCAGCTCGTCGACAGGGGCCCACCACGAGCAGTACTTC
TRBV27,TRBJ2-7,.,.,CASSVTGGRYEQYF,TGTGCCAGCAGTGTCACCGGGGGACGCTACGAGCAGTACTTC
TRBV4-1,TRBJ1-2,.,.,CASSQSPGANYGYTF,TGCGCCAGCAGCCAATCCCCAGGAGCCAACTATGGCTACACCTTC
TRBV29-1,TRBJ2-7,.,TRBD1,CSVGARDRTYEQYF,TGCAGCGTTGGGGCTAGGGACAGAACCTACGAGCAGTACTTC
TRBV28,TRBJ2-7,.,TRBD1,CASTLPTGGSYEQYF,TGTGCCAGCACCCTTCCGACAGGGGGTTCCTACGAGCAGTACTTC
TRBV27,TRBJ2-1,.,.,CASSYLEVDEQFF,TGTGCCAGCAGTTACCTCGAGGTCGATGAGCAGTTCTTC
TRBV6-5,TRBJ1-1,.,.,CASRKGAPNTEAFF,TGTGCCAGCAGAAAAGGTGCGCCGAACACTGAAGCTTTCTTT
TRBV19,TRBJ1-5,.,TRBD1,CASNGQGNQPQHF,TGTGCCAGTAACGGACAGGGCAATCAGCCCCAGCATTTT
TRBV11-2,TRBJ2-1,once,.,CASSSLLAGRNEQFF,TGTGCCAGCAGTTCCTTGTTGGCAGGGCGGAATGAGCAGTTCTTC
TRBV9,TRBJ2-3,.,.,CASSVTAGGGRTDTQYF,TGTGCCAGCAGCGTTACCGCAGGGGGAGGTAGGACAGATACGCAGTATTTT
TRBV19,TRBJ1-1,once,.,CASSIATGRTEAFF,TGTGCCAGTAGTATAGCGACGGGGAGGACTGAAGCTTTCTTT
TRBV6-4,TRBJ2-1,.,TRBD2,CASSDGLLAGRYNEQFF,TGTGCCAGCAGTGACGGGTTACTAGCGGGAAGGTACAATGAGCAGTTCTTC
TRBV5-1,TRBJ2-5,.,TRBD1,CASSLGQGQETQYF,TGCGCCAGCAGCCTGGGACAGGGGCAGGAGACCCAGTACTTC
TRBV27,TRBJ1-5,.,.,CASRATGFSNQPQHF,TGTGCCAGCAGGGCTACAGGGTTTAGCAATCAGCCCCAGCATTTT
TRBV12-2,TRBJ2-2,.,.,CASRLGILRQKNTGELFF,TGTGCAAGTCGCTTAGGAATTCTTAGGCAGAAAAACACCGGGGAGCTGTTTTTT
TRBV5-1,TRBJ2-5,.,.,CASSSTGTTQETQYF,TGCGCCAGCAGCTCCACCGGGACGACACAAGAGACCCAGTACTTC
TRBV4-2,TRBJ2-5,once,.,CASSQVVGRETQYF,TGTGCCAGCAGCCAAGTGGTCGGCCGGGAGACCCAGTACTTC
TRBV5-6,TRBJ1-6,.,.,CASTRQSYAPLHF,TGTGCCAGCACCCGACAGTCTTACGCACCCCTCCACTTT
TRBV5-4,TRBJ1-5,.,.,CASSRFGQPQHF,TGTGCCAGCAGCCGATTCGGTCAGCCCCAGCATTTT
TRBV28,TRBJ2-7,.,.,CASSYWDEQYF,TGTGCCAGCAGTTATTGGGACGAGCAGTACTTC
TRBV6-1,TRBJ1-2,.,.,CASSEGAKGYTF,TGTGCCAGCAGTGAAGGGGCGAAAGGCTACACCTTC
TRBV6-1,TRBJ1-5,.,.,CASSDSSNQPQHF,TGTGCCAGCAGTGACAGTAGCAATCAGCCCCAGCATTTT
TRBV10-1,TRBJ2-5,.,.,CASSDNFNLETQYF,TGCGCCAGCAGTGATAACTTCAACTTGGAGACCCAGTACTTC
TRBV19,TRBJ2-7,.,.,CASSIAPGADSEQYF,TGTGCCAGTAGTATTGCACCCGGGGCCGATTCGGAGCAGTACTTC
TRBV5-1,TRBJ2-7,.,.,CASSVNTGASYEQYF,TGCGCCAGCAGCGTAAACACCGGGGCCTCCTACGAGCAGTACTTC
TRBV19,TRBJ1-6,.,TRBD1,CASSRGQLNSPLHF,TGTGCCAGTAGTAGGGGACAGTTAAATTCACCCCTCCACTTT
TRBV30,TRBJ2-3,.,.,CAWDSSTDTQYF,TGTGCCTGGGACAGTAGCACAGATACGCAGTATTTT
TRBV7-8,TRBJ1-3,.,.,CASSSSAGLAGNTIYF,TGTGCCAGCAGCTCCTCGGCAGGGTTGGCTGGAAACACCATATATTTT
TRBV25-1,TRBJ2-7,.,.,CASSGVLWYEQYF,TGTGCCAGCAGTGGGGTCTTATGGTACGAGCAGTACTTC
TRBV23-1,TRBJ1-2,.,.,CASSRWLDGYTF,TGCGCCAGCAGTCGGTGGTTGGATGGCTACACCTTC
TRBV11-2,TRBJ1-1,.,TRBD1,CASSQRGLGTEAFF,TGTGCCAGCAGCCAAAGGGGGCTGGGCACTGAAGCTTTCTTT
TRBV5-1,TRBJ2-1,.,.,CASSQGLSSYNEQFF,TGCGCCAGCAGCCAGGGACTCTCCTCCTACAATGAGCAGTTCTTC
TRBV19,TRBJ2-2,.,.,CASSIAAANTGELFF,TGTGCCAGTAGTATTGCAGCGGCGAACACCGGGGAGCTGTTTTTT
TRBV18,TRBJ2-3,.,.,CASSPSTPDTQYF,TGTGCCAGCTCACCATCTACGCCAGATACGCAGTATTTT
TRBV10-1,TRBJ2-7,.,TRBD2,CASSESRTSAPYEQYF,TGCGCCAGCAGTGAGTCTAGGACTAGCGCTCCCTACGAGCAGTACTTC